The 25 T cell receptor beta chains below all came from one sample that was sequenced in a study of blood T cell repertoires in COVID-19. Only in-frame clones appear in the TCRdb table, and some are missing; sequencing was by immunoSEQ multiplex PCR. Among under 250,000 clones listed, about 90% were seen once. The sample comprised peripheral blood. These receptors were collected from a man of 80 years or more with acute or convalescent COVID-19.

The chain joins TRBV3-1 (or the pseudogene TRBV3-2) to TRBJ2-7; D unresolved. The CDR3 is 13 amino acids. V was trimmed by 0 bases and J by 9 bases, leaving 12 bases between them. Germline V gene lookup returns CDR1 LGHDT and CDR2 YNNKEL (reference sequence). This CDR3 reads CASSQEASRGQYF. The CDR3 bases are TGTGCCAGCAGCCAAGAGGCCTCCCGTGGGCAGTACTTC.

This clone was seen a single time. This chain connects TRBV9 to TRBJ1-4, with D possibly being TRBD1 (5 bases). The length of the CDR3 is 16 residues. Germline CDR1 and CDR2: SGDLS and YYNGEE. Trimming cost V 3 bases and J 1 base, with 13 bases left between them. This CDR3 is CASSAGVQRTNEKLFF. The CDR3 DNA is TGTGCCAGCAGCGCGGGGGTACAGCGAACTAATGAAAAACTGTTTTTT.

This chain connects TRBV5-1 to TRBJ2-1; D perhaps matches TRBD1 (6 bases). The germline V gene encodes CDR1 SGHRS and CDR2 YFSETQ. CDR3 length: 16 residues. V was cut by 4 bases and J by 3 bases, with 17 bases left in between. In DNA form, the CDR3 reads TGCGCCAGCAGCCCCCCCCAGGGGACCAGCTACAATGAGCAGTTCTTC. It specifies CASSPPQGTSYNEQFF.

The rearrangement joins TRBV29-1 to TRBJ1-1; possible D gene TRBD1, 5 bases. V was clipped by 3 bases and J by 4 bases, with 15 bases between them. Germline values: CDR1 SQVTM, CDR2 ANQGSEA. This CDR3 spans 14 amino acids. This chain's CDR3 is CSVDGVGRGTEAFF. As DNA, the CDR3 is TGCAGCGTTGATGGGGTGGGGCGCGGCACTGAAGCTTTCTTT.

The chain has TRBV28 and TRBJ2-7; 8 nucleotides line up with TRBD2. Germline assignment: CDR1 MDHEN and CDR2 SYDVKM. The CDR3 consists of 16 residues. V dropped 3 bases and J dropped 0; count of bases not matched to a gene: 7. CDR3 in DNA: TGTGCCAGCAGTTTTGGCGGCGGGGGGCTCTCCTACGAGCAGTACTTC. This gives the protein CASSFGGGGLSYEQYF.

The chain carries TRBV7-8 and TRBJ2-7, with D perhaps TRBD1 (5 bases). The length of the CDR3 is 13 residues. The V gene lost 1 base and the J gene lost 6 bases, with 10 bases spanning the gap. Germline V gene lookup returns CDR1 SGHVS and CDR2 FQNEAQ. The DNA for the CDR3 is TGTGCCAGCAGCTTAGGACAGACTCGCGAGCAGTACTTC. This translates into CASSLGQTREQYF.

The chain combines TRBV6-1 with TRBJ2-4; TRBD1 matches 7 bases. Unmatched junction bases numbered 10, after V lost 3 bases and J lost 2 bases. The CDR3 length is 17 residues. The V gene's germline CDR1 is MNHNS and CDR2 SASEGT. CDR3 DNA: TGTGCCAGCAGTGATACAAAGTTACAGGGGACCAAAAACATTCAGTACTTC. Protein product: CASSDTKLQGTKNIQYF.

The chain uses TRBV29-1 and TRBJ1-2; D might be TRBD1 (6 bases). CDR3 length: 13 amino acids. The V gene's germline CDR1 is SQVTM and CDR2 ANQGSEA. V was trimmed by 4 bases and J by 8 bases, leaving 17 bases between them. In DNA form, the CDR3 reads TGCAGCGTTGTCCTACAGGGAAAAGGAGGCTACACCTTC. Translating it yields CSVVLQGKGGYTF.

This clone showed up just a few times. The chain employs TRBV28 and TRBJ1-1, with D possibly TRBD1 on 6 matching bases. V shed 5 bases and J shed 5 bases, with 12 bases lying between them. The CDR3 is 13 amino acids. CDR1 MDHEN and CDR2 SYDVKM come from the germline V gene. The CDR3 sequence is CASSRDRPTEAFF. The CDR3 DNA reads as TGTGCCAGCAGTCGCGACAGGCCAACTGAAGCTTTCTTT.

Here the CDR3 reads CASSLPDRFYNEQFF. The CDR3 nucleotides read TGTGCCAGCAGCTTACCCGACAGGTTCTACAATGAGCAGTTCTTC. The chain has TRBV7-2 and TRBJ2-1; a weak D match, TRBD1 (6 bases). CDR1 SGHTA and CDR2 FQGNSA come from the germline V gene. This CDR3 region has 15 residues. The germline V and J ends were trimmed by 2 bases and 3 bases, with 11 bases remaining between them.

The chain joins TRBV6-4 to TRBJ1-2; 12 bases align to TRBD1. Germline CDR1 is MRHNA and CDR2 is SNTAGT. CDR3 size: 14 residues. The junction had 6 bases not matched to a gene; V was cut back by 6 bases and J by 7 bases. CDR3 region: CASSRDRGRPGYTF. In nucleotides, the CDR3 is TGTGCCAGCAGCCGGGACAGGGGGCGACCTGGCTACACCTTC.

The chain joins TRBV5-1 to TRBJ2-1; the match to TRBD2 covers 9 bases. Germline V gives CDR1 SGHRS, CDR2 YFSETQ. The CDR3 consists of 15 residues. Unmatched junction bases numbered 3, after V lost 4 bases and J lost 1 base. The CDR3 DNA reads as TGCGCCAGCAGCCAGACTAGCGGATCCTACAATGAGCAGTTCTTC. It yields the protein CASSQTSGSYNEQFF.

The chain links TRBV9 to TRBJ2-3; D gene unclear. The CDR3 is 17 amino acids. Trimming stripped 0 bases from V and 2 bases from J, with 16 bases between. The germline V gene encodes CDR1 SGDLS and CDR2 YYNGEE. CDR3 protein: CASSVGVLSTATDTQYF. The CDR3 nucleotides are TGTGCCAGCAGCGTAGGAGTCTTATCCACAGCCACAGATACGCAGTATTTT.

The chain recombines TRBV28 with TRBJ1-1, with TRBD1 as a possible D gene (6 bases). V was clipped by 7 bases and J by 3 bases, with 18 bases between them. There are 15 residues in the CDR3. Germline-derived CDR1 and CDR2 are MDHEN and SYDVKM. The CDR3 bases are TGTGCCAGCATCTCTTCGACAGGAATATACACTGAAGCTTTCTTT. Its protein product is CASISSTGIYTEAFF.

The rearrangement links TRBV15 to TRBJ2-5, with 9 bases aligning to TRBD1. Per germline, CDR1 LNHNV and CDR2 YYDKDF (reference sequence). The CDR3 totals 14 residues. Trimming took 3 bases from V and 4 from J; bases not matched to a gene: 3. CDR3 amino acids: CATSRDRGRETQYF. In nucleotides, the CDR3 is TGTGCCACCAGCAGGGACAGGGGTCGAGAGACCCAGTACTTC.

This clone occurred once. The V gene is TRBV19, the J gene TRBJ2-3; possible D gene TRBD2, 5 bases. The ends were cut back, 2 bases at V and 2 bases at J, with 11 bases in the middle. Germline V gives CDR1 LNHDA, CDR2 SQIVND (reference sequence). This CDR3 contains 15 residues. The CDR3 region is CASSITGYYTDTQYF. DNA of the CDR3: TGTGCCAGTAGTATAACGGGGTACTACACAGATACGCAGTATTTT.

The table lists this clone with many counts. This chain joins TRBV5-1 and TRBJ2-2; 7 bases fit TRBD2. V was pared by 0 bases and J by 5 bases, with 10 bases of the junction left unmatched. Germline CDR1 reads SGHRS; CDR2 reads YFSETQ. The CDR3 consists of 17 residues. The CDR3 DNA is TGCGCCAGCAGCTTGGGCCTCGGGCGGGGGACGACCGGGGAGCTGTTTTTT. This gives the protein CASSLGLGRGTTGELFF.

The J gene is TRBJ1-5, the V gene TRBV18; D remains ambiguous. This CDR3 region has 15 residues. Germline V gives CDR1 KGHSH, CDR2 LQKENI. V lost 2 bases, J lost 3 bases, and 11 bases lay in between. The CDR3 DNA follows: TGTGCCAGCTCACCAGGACTCCAGCCCAATCAGCCCCAGCATTTT. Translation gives CASSPGLQPNQPQHF.

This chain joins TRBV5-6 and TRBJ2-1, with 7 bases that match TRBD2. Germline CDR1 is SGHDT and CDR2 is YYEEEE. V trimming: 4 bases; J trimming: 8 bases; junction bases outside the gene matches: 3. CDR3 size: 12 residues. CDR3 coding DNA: TGTGCCAGCAGCCGGGGGGTCGATGAGCAGTTCTTC. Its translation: CASSRGVDEQFF.

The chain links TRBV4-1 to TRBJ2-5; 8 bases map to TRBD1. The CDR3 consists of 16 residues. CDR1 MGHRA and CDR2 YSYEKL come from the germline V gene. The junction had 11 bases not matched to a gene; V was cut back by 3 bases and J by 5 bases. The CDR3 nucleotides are TGCGCCAGCAGCCAGGAACCGACAGGGGCCTGGGAGACCCAGTACTTC. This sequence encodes CASSQEPTGAWETQYF.

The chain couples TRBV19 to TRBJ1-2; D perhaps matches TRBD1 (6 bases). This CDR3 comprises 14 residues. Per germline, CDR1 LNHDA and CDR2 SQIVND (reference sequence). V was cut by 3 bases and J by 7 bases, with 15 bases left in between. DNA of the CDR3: TGTGCCAGTAGTATCCAGGGGAGCCGGCCTGGCTACACCTTC. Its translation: CASSIQGSRPGYTF.

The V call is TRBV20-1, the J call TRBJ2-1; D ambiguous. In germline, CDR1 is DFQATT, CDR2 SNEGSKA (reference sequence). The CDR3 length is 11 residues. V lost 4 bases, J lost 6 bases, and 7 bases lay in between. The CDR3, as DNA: TGCAGTGCTACGCCGAGCAATGAGCAGTTCTTC. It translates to CSATPSNEQFF.

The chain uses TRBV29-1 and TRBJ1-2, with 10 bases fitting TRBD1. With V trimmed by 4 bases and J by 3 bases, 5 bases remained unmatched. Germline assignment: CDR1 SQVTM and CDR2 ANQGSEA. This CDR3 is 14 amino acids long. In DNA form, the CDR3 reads TGCAGCGTTGCACCTGGGACAGGGGACTATGGCTACACCTTC. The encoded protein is CSVAPGTGDYGYTF.

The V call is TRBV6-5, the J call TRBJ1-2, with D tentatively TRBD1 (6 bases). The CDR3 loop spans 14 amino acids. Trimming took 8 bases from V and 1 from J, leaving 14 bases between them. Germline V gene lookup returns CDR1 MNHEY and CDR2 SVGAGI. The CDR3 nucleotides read TGTGCCAGCTGCCCAGGGGTCGGTAACTATGGCTACACCTTC. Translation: CASCPGVGNYGYTF.

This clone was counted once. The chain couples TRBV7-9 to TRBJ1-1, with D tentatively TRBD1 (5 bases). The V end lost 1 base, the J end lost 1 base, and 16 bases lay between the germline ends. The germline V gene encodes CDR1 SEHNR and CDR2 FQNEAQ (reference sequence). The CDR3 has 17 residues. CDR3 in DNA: TGTGCCAGCAGCTTAGATCACCTCAGGGAGGGGAACACTGAAGCTTTCTTT. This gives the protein CASSLDHLREGNTEAFF.